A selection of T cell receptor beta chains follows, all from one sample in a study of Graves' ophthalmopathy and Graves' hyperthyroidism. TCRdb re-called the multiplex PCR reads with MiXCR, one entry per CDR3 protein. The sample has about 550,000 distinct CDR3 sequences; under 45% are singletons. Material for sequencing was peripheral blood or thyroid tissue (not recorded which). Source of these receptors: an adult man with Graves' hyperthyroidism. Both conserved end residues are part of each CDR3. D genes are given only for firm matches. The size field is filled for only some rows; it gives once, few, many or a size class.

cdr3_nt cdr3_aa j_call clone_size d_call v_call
TGTGCCAGCAGCAAACAGGGTCGGGAGACCCAGTACTTC CASSKQGRETQYF TRBJ2-5 many NA TRBV7-2
TGCAGCGTTGAGGAAGAATCCCCAGATACGCAGTATTTT CSVEEESPDTQYF TRBJ2-3 NA NA TRBV29-1
TGCGCCACAGGACTAGGCTCGGCCGGGGAGCTGTTTTTT CATGLGSAGELFF TRBJ2-2 many TRBD2 TRBV10-2
TGTGCCAGCAGCCAAGTTCAAGGGGGGAAGCCCGCCTACGAGCAGTACTTC CASSQVQGGKPAYEQYF TRBJ2-7 NA NA TRBV3-1
TGTGCCAGCAGCTTAATAAAGGGGGTCTCCGACTATGGCTACACCTTC CASSLIKGVSDYGYTF TRBJ1-2 NA NA TRBV7-8
TGCAGTGCTAGAGATCTCGGGGGGGCGGGTGAGACCCAGTACTTC CSARDLGGAGETQYF TRBJ2-5 many TRBD2 TRBV20-1
TGTGCCAGCAGCTATCTGAGTGGACAGGGGACCTACGAGCAGTACTTC CASSYLSGQGTYEQYF TRBJ2-7 NA TRBD1 TRBV7-9
TGTGCCAGCAGTTTATGGATGGGACAGGGTAGCAATCAGCCCCAGCATTTT CASSLWMGQGSNQPQHF TRBJ1-5 NA TRBD1 TRBV7-9
TGTGCCAGCAGCCTGGAAGGGACTCAAACTGCTAACTATGGCTACACCTTC CASSLEGTQTANYGYTF TRBJ1-2 NA NA TRBV5-4
TGTGCCAGCAACAATAAGGGGACAGGGTGGAACACTGAAGCTTTCTTT CASNNKGTGWNTEAFF TRBJ1-1 few TRBD1 TRBV6-5
TGTGCCAGCAGTGGTGAAACTAGCGGGGGCGAAGGGGCCAACGTCCTGACTTTC CASSGETSGGEGANVLTF TRBJ2-6 NA TRBD2 TRBV2
TGTGCCAGCAGTTTATCGCGGGGATCTGTGGATGGCTACACCTTC CASSLSRGSVDGYTF TRBJ1-2 few NA TRBV12-3/TRBV12-4